The 32 T cell receptor beta chains in this list originate from one sample, sequenced in a study of identical twins. TCRdb used MiXCR to reprocess the 5' RACE reads, holding one entry per CDR3 protein. The sample yields a few hundred thousand distinct CDR3 sequences, just under 10% seen once. This sample was shared with a second study, whose subject was yellow fever vaccine responses in identical twins.

The specimen was PBMCs. These receptors were obtained from a woman in her late teens or twenties in good health.

This chain uses TRBV11-2 with TRBJ2-7; 10 nucleotides line up with TRBD2. Trimming took 0 bases from V and 2 from J; bases not matched to a gene: 10. The CDR3 totals 18 residues. Germline assignment: CDR1 SGHAT and CDR2 FQNNGV. CDR3 in amino acids: CASSLDGVSSGSPYEQYF. Written as DNA, the CDR3 is TGTGCCAGCAGCTTAGATGGGGTGTCTAGCGGGAGTCCCTACGAGCAGTACTTC.

This clonotype appeared a few times. The rearrangement links TRBV7-2 to TRBJ2-7; 7 nucleotides agree with TRBD1. V was pared by 1 base and J by 4 bases, with 7 bases of the junction left unmatched. This CDR3 contains 15 residues. The germline V gene has CDR1 SGHTA and CDR2 FQGNSA. The CDR3 here is CASSLDRGRLYEQYF. The CDR3 DNA is TGTGCCAGCAGCTTAGATAGGGGGCGTCTGTACGAGCAGTACTTC.

This clonotype came up a few times. J is TRBJ2-1 and V is TRBV6-2 or TRBV6-3, with D perhaps given as TRBD1 or TRBD2 (5 bases each). Germline loops: CDR1 MNHEY, CDR2 SVGEGT. Between the trimmed V and J ends, which lost 5 bases and 13 bases, there was a span of 15 bases. The CDR3 loop spans 12 amino acids. The CDR3, as DNA: TGTGCCAGCAGTGCCCCCGGGACGGCACAGTTCTTC. Amino acids: CASSAPGTAQFF.

This clonotype was counted many times. The V and J genes are TRBV4-3 and TRBJ1-1, with D possibly TRBD1 on 5 matching bases. V was trimmed by 2 bases and J by 10 bases, leaving 17 bases between them. CDR1 is LGHNA, CDR2 YSLEER, per germline. The length of the CDR3 is 14 residues. CDR3 coding DNA: TGCGCCAGCAGCCAACTTGGGACCCAGGTCGGAGCTTTCTTT. Translating gives CASSQLGTQVGAFF.

The CDR3: CASSDSERRTDTQYF. The CDR3 DNA reads TGTGCCAGCAGTGACTCTGAGCGGCGCACAGATACGCAGTATTTT. The J gene is TRBJ2-3, the V gene TRBV6-4, with a tentative D call TRBD2 (5 bases). CDR1 is MRHNA, CDR2 SNTAGT, per germline. This CDR3 has 15 residues. The V end was cut by 0 bases, the J end by 1 base, with 8 bases between.

This clonotype came up many times. The chain couples TRBV6-2 or TRBV6-3 to TRBJ2-1, with 7 bases aligning to TRBD2. V was clipped by 5 bases and J by 3 bases; unmatched bases: 7. CDR3 size: 15 residues. Germline CDR1 reads MNHEY; CDR2 reads SVGEGT. CDR3 amino acids: CASSDLAELYNEQFF. The CDR3 DNA is TGTGCCAGCAGTGACCTAGCGGAACTCTACAATGAGCAGTTCTTC.

There are a few counts of this clonotype. V usage is TRBV5-5 and J usage is TRBJ2-7; D uncertain. CDR3 length: 14 amino acids. From germline, CDR1 is SGHKS and CDR2 YYEKEE (reference sequence). V was cut by 1 base and J by 2 bases, with 10 bases left in between. Here the CDR3 reads CASSLWDLTYEQYF. The CDR3 DNA sequence: TGTGCCAGCAGCTTGTGGGATCTAACCTACGAGCAGTACTTC.

This sequence joins TRBV5-1 and TRBJ2-3; no definite D call. The germline V gene has CDR1 SGHRS and CDR2 YFSETQ. Trimming shortened V by 3 bases and J by 1 base, and 12 bases separated the two germline ends. The CDR3 is 15 amino acids. The CDR3 region is CASSYGGLGTDTQYF. The CDR3 DNA follows: TGCGCCAGCAGCTACGGCGGTTTGGGCACAGATACGCAGTATTTT.

A word on this clonotype: One end of the junction fails to match germline, which may point to a read error. The chain couples TRBV2 to TRBJ2-7; D may correspond to TRBD1 or TRBD2 (5 bases each). Germline V CDR1 and CDR2: SNHLY, FYNNEI. The CDR3 runs to 18 residues. The DNA for the CDR3 is TGTACCAGCAGTTTACCGGGATTGGGGCTAAATAGCTCCTACGAGCAGTACTTC. Its protein is CTSSLPGLGLNSSYEQYF.

At least ten counts were recorded for this clonotype. V is TRBV11-2 and J is TRBJ2-3; 9 bases align to TRBD2. Trimming removed 5 bases from V and 10 bases from J; junction bases left unmatched: 16. This CDR3 comprises 16 residues. Looked up from germline, CDR1 is SGHAT and CDR2 is FQNNGV. CDR3 in DNA: TGTGCCAGCAGCACCCAGGGACTAGCTCCAACCGCGGCGCAGTATTTT. Protein sequence: CASSTQGLAPTAAQYF.

This clonotype has more than one count but fewer than ten. The chain recombines TRBV11-1 with TRBJ2-1; no firm D call. The V and J ends lost 1 base and 9 bases respectively, with 16 bases between them. CDR1 and CDR2 from the germline V gene are SGHAT and FQDESV (reference sequence). The CDR3 is 15 amino acids. The CDR3 DNA is TGTGCCAGCAGCTTAGATTTTCCTATAGGTACTGAGCAGTTCTTC. Translating gives CASSLDFPIGTEQFF.

The rearrangement uses TRBV5-1 and TRBJ2-2; TRBD1 agrees at 10 bases. The germline V gene has CDR1 SGHRS and CDR2 YFSETQ. The CDR3 consists of 16 residues. V dropped 2 bases and J dropped 1; count of bases not matched to a gene: 2. CDR3 DNA sequence: TGCGCCAGCAGCTTCGGACAGGGGGTGAACACCGGGGAGCTGTTTTTT. Residues: CASSFGQGVNTGELFF.

This clonotype has more than one count but fewer than ten. V usage is TRBV12-5 and J usage is TRBJ2-1; 11 bases are shared with TRBD2. J gave up 5 bases and V 5 bases, and 2 bases lay outside the gene matches. CDR1 is LGHNT, CDR2 FRNRAP, per germline. The CDR3 covers 14 residues. CDR3 sequence: CASGTGLADNEQFF. For the CDR3, the DNA is TGTGCTAGTGGTACGGGACTAGCGGACAATGAGCAGTTCTTC.

This clonotype was seen repeatedly, ten times or more. J is TRBJ2-1 and V is TRBV5-1; 12 bases are a match to TRBD2. After removal of 4 bases from V and 4 bases from J, the junction contained 6 bases not matched to a gene. Looked up from germline, CDR1 is SGHRS and CDR2 is YFSETQ. CDR3 size: 16 residues. The CDR3 protein is CASSQRTSGIYNEQFF. In nucleotides, the CDR3 is TGCGCCAGCAGCCAGAGGACTAGCGGGATTTACAATGAGCAGTTCTTC.

The chain has TRBV7-9 and TRBJ2-2; D ambiguous. Germline loops: CDR1 SEHNR, CDR2 FQNEAQ (reference sequence). Trimming removed 3 bases from V and 7 bases from J, with 15 bases in between. The CDR3 is made up of 15 amino acids. The CDR3 DNA is TGTGCCAGCAGCTTTACAGTGGTCCTGGTCGGGGAGCTGTTTTTT. Encoded protein: CASSFTVVLVGELFF.

The chain employs TRBV24-1 and TRBJ2-7; TRBD2 aligns across 10 bases. This CDR3 region has 15 residues. In germline, CDR1 is KGHDR, CDR2 SFDVKD. With 4 bases clipped from V and 2 bases from J, the junction kept 4 bases outside the gene matches. The CDR3 reads CATSETSGDTYEQYF. The CDR3 coding sequence is TGTGCCACCAGTGAAACTAGCGGGGATACCTACGAGCAGTACTTC.

This clonotype was seen many times. This sequence joins TRBV4-1 and TRBJ1-2; the D gene is possibly TRBD1 (5 bases). The germline V and J ends were trimmed by 5 bases and 1 base, with 11 bases remaining between them. The CDR3 consists of 14 residues. CDR1 and CDR2 (germline): MGHRA, YSYEKL. This chain's CDR3 is CASSSTTVNYGYTF. The DNA for the CDR3 is TGCGCCAGCAGCTCGACGACAGTTAACTATGGCTACACCTTC.

This chain links TRBV12-3 or TRBV12-4 with TRBJ2-3; D might be TRBD1 (5 bases). V was pared by 2 bases and J by 0 bases, with 9 bases between. The CDR3 totals 15 residues. The CDR3 loop reads CASSLTGLSTDTQYF. The CDR3, as DNA: TGTGCCAGCAGTTTAACAGGCTTAAGCACAGATACGCAGTATTTT.

This clonotype was counted a few times. The chain is built from TRBV24-1 and TRBJ2-1; 11 nucleotides match TRBD2. Germline CDR1 and CDR2: KGHDR and SFDVKD. The V gene end was trimmed by 6 bases and the J gene end by 7 bases; junction bases not matched to a gene: 16. This CDR3 has 18 amino acids. In DNA form, the CDR3 reads TGTGCCACCAGTATAAGGGTGGGTAGCGGGGGGGATCTGAATGAGCAGTTCTTC. It translates to CATSIRVGSGGDLNEQFF.

The DNA of the CDR3 is TGTGCCAGCAGTCCGGGACCTATAAACCGGGCGAACACTGAAGCTTTCTTT. Its protein is CASSPGPINRANTEAFF. The chain uses TRBV27 and TRBJ1-1, with D possibly matching TRBD1 (5 bases). Germline V gene lookup returns CDR1 MNHEY and CDR2 SMNVEV (reference sequence). V was clipped by 5 bases and J by 1 base, with 20 bases between them. The CDR3 totals 17 residues.

The chain links TRBV7-2 to TRBJ1-6, with D possibly TRBD1 on 6 matching bases. This CDR3 is 17 amino acids long. Germline CDR1 SGHTA, CDR2 FQGNSA. Trimming cost V 4 bases and J 7 bases, with 20 bases left between them. CDR3 protein: CASSSIGRGGQNSPLHF. CDR3 in DNA: TGTGCCAGCAGCTCCATCGGGCGTGGGGGGCAAAATTCACCCCTCCACTTT.

The CDR3 spells CASSRTYDRNNEQFF. Here the CDR3 DNA reads TGTGCCAGCAGCCGGACGTACGATAGAAACAATGAGCAGTTCTTC. The chain is built from TRBV7-4 and TRBJ2-1; D gene ambiguous. Germline-derived CDR1 and CDR2 are SGHVT and SQSDAQ. The CDR3 extends over 15 amino acids. Between the trimmed V and J ends, which lost 5 bases and 5 bases, there was a span of 16 bases.

In its sample, this clonotype was seen a few times. The V and J genes are TRBV9 and TRBJ2-1, with 9 positions matching TRBD2. The germline CDR1 and CDR2 sequences are SGDLS and YYNGEE. V shed 4 bases, J shed 5 bases, and the junction held 10 bases outside the gene matches. The CDR3 runs to 16 residues. The CDR3 sequence: CASSPGTSRPDNEQFF. The CDR3 bases are TGTGCCAGCAGCCCCGGGACTAGCAGACCTGACAATGAGCAGTTCTTC.

The table lists this clonotype with a few counts. V gene TRBV20-1 combines with J gene TRBJ2-3; 10 nucleotides align to TRBD2. Losses at the gene ends were 3 bases for V and 2 bases for J; bases not matched to a gene: 8. CDR1 and CDR2 from the germline V gene are DFQATT and SNEGSKA (reference sequence). The CDR3 is made up of 16 amino acids. The CDR3 protein is CSASRLLAGVTDTQYF. CDR3 nucleotides: TGCAGTGCTAGTAGGCTCCTAGCGGGGGTCACAGATACGCAGTATTTT.

This clonotype showed up many times. The chain employs TRBV29-1 and TRBJ2-1; D is undetermined. CDR1 is SQVTM and CDR2 is ANQGSEA in the germline V gene. The CDR3 extends over 12 amino acids. Trimming shortened V by 6 bases and J by 3 bases, and 9 bases separated the two germline ends. The CDR3 coding sequence is TGCAGCGTCGCCCCGGGCTACAATGAGCAGTTCTTC. Protein product: CSVAPGYNEQFF.

Only a few counts were recorded for this clonotype. The genes are TRBV24-1 and TRBJ2-7; 9 positions match TRBD1. This CDR3 comprises 15 residues. CDR1 and CDR2 from the germline V gene are KGHDR and SFDVKD. Losses at the gene ends were 5 bases for V and 6 bases for J; bases not matched to a gene: 10. This CDR3 is CATSGAPGQGFEQYF. The DNA for the CDR3 is TGTGCCACCAGTGGCGCTCCGGGACAGGGCTTCGAGCAGTACTTC.

This clonotype was found a few times. The chain combines TRBV12-3 or TRBV12-4 with TRBJ2-1; D might be TRBD1 (6 bases). Trimming pared 5 bases from V and 3 bases from J, leaving 14 bases between. The CDR3 spans 15 residues. The CDR3 loop reads CASSAGQLYYNEQFF. The CDR3 DNA is TGTGCCAGCAGTGCCGGACAGCTCTACTACAATGAGCAGTTCTTC.

The chain is built from TRBV20-1 and TRBJ2-1, with 11 bases matching TRBD2. The CDR3 has 16 residues. Germline CDR1 and CDR2: DFQATT and SNEGSKA (reference sequence). V shed 6 bases and J 1 base; nucleotides not matched to a gene: 8. The CDR3 DNA follows: TGCAGTGCGAGCTCCCCTAGCGGGAGGTCCTACAATGAGCAGTTCTTC. This translates into CSASSPSGRSYNEQFF.

This clonotype occurred a few times. This rearrangement joins TRBV27 to TRBJ2-1; D possibly matches TRBD1 or TRBD2 (6 bases each). Germline CDR1 reads MNHEY; CDR2 reads SMNVEV (reference sequence). The length of the CDR3 is 15 residues. Deletions cut 6 bases from V and 0 bases from J, with 12 bases between. CDR3 region: CASRGAGSSYNEQFF. In DNA form, the CDR3 reads TGTGCCAGCAGGGGGGCGGGGAGCTCCTACAATGAGCAGTTCTTC.

The rearrangement joins TRBV20-1 to TRBJ2-6, with no clear D. The CDR3 is 15 amino acids. The V gene's germline CDR1 is DFQATT and CDR2 SNEGSKA (reference sequence). V was shortened by 1 base and J by 4 bases, with 11 bases between the two germline ends. The CDR3 spells CSARGRQDGANVLTF. The CDR3 region has the DNA TGCAGTGCTAGAGGTCGGCAGGACGGGGCCAACGTCCTGACTTTC.

V is TRBV20-1 and J is TRBJ2-7; 10 nucleotides line up with TRBD1. The CDR3 is made up of 15 amino acids. Germline V gene sequence: CDR1 DFQATT, CDR2 SNEGSKA (reference sequence). J was trimmed by 6 bases and V by 3 bases; bases with no gene match: 11. The CDR3 reads CSARGQGSVLGEQYF. In DNA, the CDR3 is TGCAGTGCTAGGGGACAGGGGTCGGTCCTTGGCGAGCAGTACTTC.

This clonotype turned up a few times. V is TRBV30 and J is TRBJ2-7; D may be TRBD1 (5 bases). CDR3 length equals 12 residues. The V end lost 5 bases, the J end lost 2 bases, and 10 bases lay between the germline ends. Germline V gene data show CDR1 as GTSNPN and CDR2 as SVGIG (reference sequence). The CDR3 region is CAWGHAAYEQYF. CDR3 in DNA: TGTGCCTGGGGACACGCCGCCTACGAGCAGTACTTC.